A single sample is the source of the 29 T cell receptor beta chains below, sequenced in a study of blood T cell repertoires in COVID-19. Assay: immunoSEQ multiplex PCR; the TCRdb copy retains only in-frame clones and omits some. The sample includes roughly 170,000 clones, about four fifths of them seen just once. The source material was peripheral blood. These receptors were taken from a man aged 35 to 55 who had recovered from COVID-19.

The chain links TRBV7-2 to TRBJ1-1; D unresolved. Germline CDR1 SGHTA, CDR2 FQGNSA. V was cut by 3 bases and J by 4 bases, with 12 bases left in between. The CDR3 contains 14 residues. CDR3 residues: CASSFASGGTEAFF. The CDR3 DNA sequence: TGTGCCAGCAGCTTTGCTAGCGGTGGCACTGAAGCTTTCTTT. Filled out from reference TRBV7-2 and TRBJ1-1, the complete variable domain reads GAGVSQSPSNKVTEKGKDVELRCDPISGHTALYWYRQSLGQGLEFLIYFQGNSAPDKSGLPSDRFSAERTGGSVSTLTIQRTQQEDSAVYLCASSFASGGTEAFFGQGTRLTVV.

This clone was detected a few times. The chain links TRBV4-3 to TRBJ2-2; 9 nucleotides line up with TRBD1. Trimming removed 4 bases from V and 7 bases from J; junction bases left unmatched: 4. The germline gives CDR1 LGHNA, CDR2 YSLEER. CDR3 size: 14 residues. The CDR3 region has the DNA TGCGCCAGCAGCCTGGACAGGGGCATCGGGGAGCTGTTTTTT. This encodes CASSLDRGIGELFF.

In DNA, the CDR3 is TGTGCCAGCAGCTTGACTAGAAAAGAGACCCAGTACTTC. This sequence encodes CASSLTRKETQYF. The chain recombines TRBV7-3 with TRBJ2-5; maybe TRBD2 (6 bases). V lost 3 bases to trimming and J lost 3 bases, with 8 bases between them. The CDR3 runs to 13 residues. Germline CDR1 reads SGHTA; CDR2 reads FQGTGA.

The chain combines TRBV9 with TRBJ2-5; 7 bases agree with TRBD2. The germline V gene encodes CDR1 SGDLS and CDR2 YYNGEE. V dropped 4 bases and J dropped 4; count of bases not matched to a gene: 16. The CDR3 is made up of 17 amino acids. In DNA, the CDR3 is TGTGCCAGCAGCCCATTCTCCCGCGGGAGTATGTTAGAGACCCAGTACTTC. This codes for CASSPFSRGSMLETQYF.

This rearrangement joins TRBV7-2 to TRBJ1-6; D not certain. Per the germline V gene, CDR1 is SGHTA and CDR2 is FQGNSA. Trimming pared 0 bases from V and 10 bases from J, leaving 7 bases between. The CDR3 is made up of 13 amino acids. CDR3 sequence: CASSLAVRSPLHF. The CDR3 nucleotides read TGTGCCAGCAGCTTAGCGGTTCGGTCACCCCTCCACTTT.

This clone appeared many times. Other DNA sequences in the same sample also yield this CDR3. J is TRBJ2-1 and V is TRBV6-5; 13 bases are shared with TRBD2. The germline V gene has CDR1 MNHEY and CDR2 SVGAGI. V shed 2 bases and J 5 bases; nucleotides not matched to a gene: 3. The CDR3 consists of 16 residues. CDR3 nucleotide sequence: TGTGCCAGCAGTTACGGGACTAGCGGGGCCAACAATGAGCAGTTCTTC. Translation gives CASSYGTSGANNEQFF.

This clone showed up just a few times. The rearrangement uses TRBV2 and TRBJ1-6; D is undetermined. The germline V and J ends were trimmed by 7 bases and 10 bases, with 17 bases remaining between them. CDR3 length: 14 residues. Germline-derived CDR1 and CDR2 are SNHLY and FYNNEI. The CDR3 DNA is TGTGCCAGCAAACGAGGGCAGATCGACTCACCCCTCCACTTT. Residues: CASKRGQIDSPLHF.

The chain couples TRBV5-6 to TRBJ2-3, with TRBD1 matching over 8 bases. V lost 4 bases to trimming and J lost 5 bases; unmatched junction nucleotides: 6. The CDR3 covers 14 residues. Germline V gene lookup returns CDR1 SGHDT and CDR2 YYEEEE. CDR3 coding DNA: TGTGCCAGCAGCCGTGGACAGGGAGGAGATACGCAGTATTTT. Amino acids: CASSRGQGGDTQYF.

The rearrangement uses TRBV4-2 and TRBJ2-7; D might be TRBD2 (5 bases). The CDR3 has 15 residues. The V gene's germline CDR1 is LGHNA and CDR2 YNFKEQ. The V and J ends lost 0 bases and 2 bases respectively, with 11 bases between them. The CDR3 DNA reads as TGTGCCAGCAGCCAAGAAAGGAGCGGACCCTACGAGCAGTACTTC. Translation: CASSQERSGPYEQYF.

The CDR3 DNA follows: TGTGCCAGCAGCCCTAGCGGGGGGAGGGAGACCCAGTACTTC. Its protein is CASSPSGGRETQYF. The chain has TRBV7-9 and TRBJ2-5; 11 nucleotides agree with TRBD2. V dropped 5 bases and J dropped 5; count of bases not matched to a gene: 4. The CDR3 covers 14 residues. The V gene's germline CDR1 is SEHNR and CDR2 FQNEAQ (reference sequence).

This chain uses TRBV2 with TRBJ2-4, with D perhaps matching TRBD2 (5 bases). Germline-derived CDR1 and CDR2 are SNHLY and FYNNEI. Trimming shortened V by 6 bases and J by 6 bases, and 21 bases separated the two germline ends. The CDR3 runs 16 residues. CDR3 amino acids: CASRELLVIRGNIQYF. The DNA for the CDR3 is TGTGCCAGCAGAGAGCTACTAGTCATCCGGGGAAACATTCAGTACTTC.

V usage is TRBV5-1 and J usage is TRBJ2-2; 7 bases agree with TRBD1. J gave up 5 bases and V 8 bases, and 12 bases lay outside the gene matches. The germline V gene has CDR1 SGHRS and CDR2 YFSETQ. The CDR3 covers 15 residues. The CDR3 nucleotides read TGCGCCAGTAGTTGGACAGGCCCTAGTACCGGGGAGCTGTTTTTT. Protein product: CASSWTGPSTGELFF.

The chain uses TRBV18 and TRBJ1-5; D may be TRBD1 (5 bases). The germline gives CDR1 KGHSH, CDR2 LQKENI. V was cut by 6 bases and J by 5 bases, with 23 bases left in between. The CDR3 totals 17 residues. The CDR3 DNA sequence: TGTGCCAGCTCCGAAGCTCAGGGAAGCGGGAAGGATCAGCCCCAGCATTTT. It is translated as CASSEAQGSGKDQPQHF.

The chain has TRBV2 and TRBJ2-1; TRBD1 matches at 8 bases. The V gene end was trimmed by 5 bases and the J gene end by 8 bases; junction bases not matched to a gene: 5. Germline CDR1 SNHLY, CDR2 FYNNEI. The CDR3 has 13 amino acids. In nucleotides, the CDR3 is TGTGCCAGCAGTTCGTACAGGGGGGATGAGCAGTTCTTC. Its protein product is CASSSYRGDEQFF.

The V and J genes are TRBV25-1 and TRBJ1-1; D possibly corresponds to TRBD1 (5 bases). The CDR3 spans 16 residues. Trimming cost V 2 bases and J 1 base, with 14 bases left between them. Germline V gene lookup returns CDR1 MGHDK and CDR2 SYGVNS. Written as DNA, the CDR3 is TGTGCCAGCAGTGAAGATGGGGCAGGGAAGAACACTGAAGCTTTCTTT. Its translation: CASSEDGAGKNTEAFF.

V is TRBV7-2 and J is TRBJ2-5; D may be TRBD2 (5 bases). V dropped 2 bases and J dropped 4 bases, with 11 bases sitting between them. The CDR3 runs to 14 residues. Germline V gene data show CDR1 as SGHTA and CDR2 as FQGNSA. For the CDR3, the DNA is TGTGCCAGCAGCTTACGAGGAGGCAGAGAGACCCAGTACTTC. Translating it yields CASSLRGGRETQYF.

V and J are TRBV6-5 and TRBJ2-5; 8 nucleotides agree with TRBD2. Germline CDR1 reads MNHEY; CDR2 reads SVGAGI. This CDR3 region has 14 residues. The junction had 7 bases not matched to a gene; V was cut back by 5 bases and J by 5 bases. The CDR3 DNA is TGTGCCAGCAGTAACGCACTAGCGGTTGAGACCCAGTACTTC. Protein product: CASSNALAVETQYF.

CDR3 residues: CASSLAKGARTDTQYF. Written as DNA, the CDR3 is TGTGCCAGCAGCTTAGCGAAGGGGGCGCGCACAGATACGCAGTATTTT. This chain joins TRBV7-2 and TRBJ2-3; 7 bases are a match to TRBD1. CDR3 length: 16 residues. Germline assignment: CDR1 SGHTA and CDR2 FQGNSA. Unmatched junction bases numbered 4, after V lost 0 bases and J lost 1 base.

V and J are TRBV2 and TRBJ2-1, with TRBD2 matching 9 bases. CDR3 length equals 18 residues. Per germline, CDR1 SNHLY and CDR2 FYNNEI. V shed 8 bases and J 4 bases; nucleotides not matched to a gene: 18. The CDR3 loop reads CASGSSGNGAGRYNEQFF. CDR3 bases: TGTGCCAGCGGATCTAGCGGGAACGGGGCCGGGAGGTACAATGAGCAGTTCTTC.

This clone was seen a handful of times. The rearrangement links TRBV19 to TRBJ1-6; D is ambiguous. In germline, CDR1 is LNHDA, CDR2 SQIVND (reference sequence). The CDR3 extends over 14 amino acids. Trimming stripped 1 base from V and 9 bases from J, with 10 bases between. The chain's CDR3 is CASSIGAGTSPLHF. CDR3 in DNA: TGTGCCAGTAGTATAGGGGCAGGTACTTCACCCCTCCACTTT.

This chain connects TRBV2 to TRBJ2-7; a possible D gene is TRBD2 (6 bases). V was trimmed by 7 bases and J by 0 bases, leaving 16 bases between them. The CDR3 covers 15 residues. Germline V gene sequence: CDR1 SNHLY, CDR2 FYNNEI. This CDR3 reads CASTGGAGPSYEQYF. The CDR3 bases are TGTGCCAGCACCGGAGGGGCAGGACCCTCCTACGAGCAGTACTTC.

The rearrangement uses TRBV5-6 and TRBJ1-6, with TRBD1 matching over 7 bases. The CDR3 runs 14 residues. With 7 bases clipped from V and 9 bases from J, the junction kept 10 bases outside the gene matches. Looked up from germline, CDR1 is SGHDT and CDR2 is YYEEEE. The DNA of the CDR3 is TGTGCCAGCCTCCGCGGGGACAGAAGTTCACCCCTCCACTTT. It translates to CASLRGDRSSPLHF.

The chain recombines TRBV9 with TRBJ2-1; D unclear. The germline CDR1 and CDR2 sequences are SGDLS and YYNGEE. This CDR3 spans 13 amino acids. Between the trimmed V and J ends, which lost 0 bases and 7 bases, there was a span of 8 bases. The CDR3 nucleotides are TGTGCCAGCAGCGTAGCCCCCTTTAATGAGCAGTTCTTC. Amino acid sequence: CASSVAPFNEQFF.

V is TRBV4-2 and J is TRBJ2-5; 9 bases are shared with TRBD1. V gave up 0 bases and J gave up 3 bases; unmatched junction bases: 2. This CDR3 spans 15 amino acids. In germline, CDR1 is LGHNA, CDR2 YNFKEQ. In DNA, the CDR3 is TGTGCCAGCAGCCAAGAAGGACAGGGGAAAGAGACCCAGTACTTC. Encoded protein: CASSQEGQGKETQYF.

This chain joins TRBV11-3 and TRBJ1-1; 7 positions agree with TRBD1. This CDR3 is 16 amino acids long. Germline trimming cut 0 bases from V and 1 base from J; bases unmatched to any gene: 5. Germline V gene lookup returns CDR1 SGHNT and CDR2 YENEEA. The CDR3 sequence is CASSLDLGGRNTEAFF. The CDR3 bases are TGTGCCAGCAGCTTAGATCTAGGGGGCCGGAACACTGAAGCTTTCTTT.

The CDR3 bases are TGTGCCAGCTCACTCCAGGAACTTAATCAGCCCCAGCATTTT. Translation: CASSLQELNQPQHF. This rearrangement joins TRBV18 to TRBJ1-5; D is unresolved. CDR1 KGHSH and CDR2 LQKENI come from the germline V gene. Trimming removed 4 bases at V and 4 bases at J, with 11 bases between. This CDR3 comprises 14 residues.

The chain is built from TRBV7-2 and TRBJ2-2, with D unresolved. Trimming left V 4 bases short and J 1 base short, with 4 bases between. CDR1 and CDR2 from the germline V gene are SGHTA and FQGNSA. This CDR3 region has 13 residues. The CDR3 nucleotides are TGTGCCAGCAGCTCGCGGAACACCGGGGAGCTGTTTTTT. This gives the protein CASSSRNTGELFF.

This clone has just a few counts. The V gene is TRBV30, the J gene TRBJ1-1, with TRBD1 matching over 7 bases. The CDR3 length is 13 residues. Germline-derived CDR1 and CDR2 are GTSNPN and SVGIG (reference sequence). The V and J ends lost 2 bases and 8 bases, in that order; junction bases with no gene match: 8. CDR3 DNA: TGTGCCTGGAGTCCCACAGGGGCTCGGGAAGCTTTCTTT. Amino acid sequence: CAWSPTGAREAFF.

The CDR3 spells CASSSGGGWFLKSTEAFF. For the CDR3, the DNA is TGTGCCAGCAGCTCGGGGGGAGGGTGGTTTTTAAAATCCACTGAAGCTTTCTTT. This chain links TRBV5-4 with TRBJ1-1, with TRBD1 as a possible D gene (5 bases). The CDR3 spans 18 residues. V was clipped by 3 bases and J by 4 bases, with 25 bases between them. CDR1 is SGHNT and CDR2 is YYREEE in the germline V gene (reference sequence).